What follows are 5 T cell receptor beta chains derived from one specimen sequenced in a study of spatial heterogeneity in lung cancer. MiXCR, applied by TCRdb to the 5' RACE reads, yields one record per CDR3 protein. The sample carries under 13,000 distinct CDR3 sequences, approximately 8% recorded once. Points from the study as a whole: Tumor mutation counts were tracked by expanded intratumoral alpha and beta TCR counts.

No cognate antigen is known for these TCRs. Time point indicated: sample taken at primary tumor resection. This sample comprised lung tumor tissue, obtained at surgery. These receptors came from a female donor with early-stage non-small cell lung cancer.

By share, this clonotype ranks as medium-sized (0.01 to 0.1%). The size of this beta chain means little, since it is a stray read in a library made for alpha chains. The chain links TRBV5-1 to TRBJ1-5; D may be TRBD1 (5 bases). Germline CDR1 is SGHRS and CDR2 is YFSETQ. The CDR3 totals 15 residues. Trimming cost V 0 bases and J 2 bases, with 9 bases left between them. The CDR3 DNA sequence: TGCGCCAGCAGCTTGGATCCGGGGGGCAATCAGCCCCAGCATTTT. Protein: CASSLDPGGNQPQHF.

The table lists this clonotype with many counts. This beta chain is a stray read from a library made for alpha chains; its abundance is not meaningful. CDR3 in DNA: TGTGCCAGCAGGAAAGGGCTAGCTCCTCGGGATGAGCAGTTCTTC. Protein sequence: CASRKGLAPRDEQFF. The V and J genes are TRBV7-3 and TRBJ2-1, with a tentative D call TRBD2 (5 bases). This CDR3 is built from 15 residues. CDR1 is SGHTA, CDR2 FQGTGA, per germline. Trimming removed 6 bases at V and 8 bases at J, with 20 bases between.

Many counts were recorded for this clonotype. This beta chain turned up in a library designed for alpha chains; as an off-target read, its abundance says little. The V call is TRBV4-2, the J call TRBJ1-2; D unresolved. The germline V and J ends were trimmed by 0 bases and 0 bases, with 11 bases remaining between them. The CDR3 extends over 16 amino acids. Germline assignment: CDR1 LGHNA and CDR2 YNFKEQ. CDR3 residues: CASSQDLWTANYGYTF. The CDR3 nucleotides read TGTGCCAGCAGCCAAGATCTCTGGACCGCTAACTATGGCTACACCTTC.

By share of the sample, this clonotype is medium-sized. This beta chain is off target for a library built for alpha chains, so its abundance means little. The chain carries TRBV6-5 and TRBJ1-2, with D maybe TRBD1 (6 bases). V was cut by 5 bases and J by 4 bases, with 23 bases left in between. Germline CDR1 and CDR2: MNHEY and SVGAGI. The CDR3 is made up of 17 amino acids. CDR3 coding DNA: TGTGCCAGCAGTCCCACAGGGTCAGGAGGGGGAGTCTATGGCTACACCTTC. Its protein is CASSPTGSGGGVYGYTF.

Turning to this clonotype: This beta chain turned up in a library designed for alpha chains; as an off-target read, its abundance says little. This rearrangement joins TRBV20-1 to TRBJ1-1, with D unresolved. The germline V gene has CDR1 DFQATT and CDR2 SNEGSKA (reference sequence). V was trimmed by 5 bases and J by 5 bases, leaving 18 bases between them. The length of the CDR3 is 14 residues. CDR3 sequence (DNA): TGCAGTGCTCCTTTTAATCCCCTGGGGACTGAAGCTTTCTTT. Its protein product is CSAPFNPLGTEAFF.